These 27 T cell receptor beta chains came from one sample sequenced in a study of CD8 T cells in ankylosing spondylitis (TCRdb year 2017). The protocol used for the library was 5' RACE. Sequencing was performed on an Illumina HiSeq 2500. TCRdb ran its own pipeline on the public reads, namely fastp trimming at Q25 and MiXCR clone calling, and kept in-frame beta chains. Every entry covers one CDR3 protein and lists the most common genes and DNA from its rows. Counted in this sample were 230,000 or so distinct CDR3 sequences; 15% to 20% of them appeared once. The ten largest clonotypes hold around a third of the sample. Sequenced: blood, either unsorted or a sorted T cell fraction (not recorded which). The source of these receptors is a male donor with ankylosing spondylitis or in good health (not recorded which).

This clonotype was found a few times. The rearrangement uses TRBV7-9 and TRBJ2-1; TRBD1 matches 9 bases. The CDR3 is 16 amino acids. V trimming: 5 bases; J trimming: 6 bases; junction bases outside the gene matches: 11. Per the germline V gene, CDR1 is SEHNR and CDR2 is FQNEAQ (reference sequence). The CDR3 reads CASSPDRGFLFNEQFF. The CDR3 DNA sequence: TGTGCCAGCAGCCCTGACAGGGGGTTCCTTTTCAATGAGCAGTTCTTC.

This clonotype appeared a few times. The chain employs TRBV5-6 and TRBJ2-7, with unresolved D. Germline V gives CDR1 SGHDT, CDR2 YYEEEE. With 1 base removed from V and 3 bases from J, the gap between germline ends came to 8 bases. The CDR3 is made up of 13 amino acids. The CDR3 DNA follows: TGTGCCAGCAGCTTGCAGTCGGTCTACGAGCAGTACTTC. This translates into CASSLQSVYEQYF.

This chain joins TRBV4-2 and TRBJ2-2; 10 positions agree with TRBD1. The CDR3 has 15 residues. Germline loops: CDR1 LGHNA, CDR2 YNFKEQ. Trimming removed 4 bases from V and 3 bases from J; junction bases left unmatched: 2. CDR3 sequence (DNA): TGTGCCAGCAGCCCGACAGGGGGCTACACCGGGGAGCTGTTTTTT. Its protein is CASSPTGGYTGELFF.

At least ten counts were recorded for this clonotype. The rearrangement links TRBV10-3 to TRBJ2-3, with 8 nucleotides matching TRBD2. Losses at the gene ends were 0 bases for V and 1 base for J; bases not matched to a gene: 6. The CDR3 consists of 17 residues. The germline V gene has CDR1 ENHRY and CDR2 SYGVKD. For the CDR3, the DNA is TGTGCCATCAGTGAGTCGTCGGCGGGAGGAGGCACAGATACGCAGTATTTT. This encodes CAISESSAGGGTDTQYF.

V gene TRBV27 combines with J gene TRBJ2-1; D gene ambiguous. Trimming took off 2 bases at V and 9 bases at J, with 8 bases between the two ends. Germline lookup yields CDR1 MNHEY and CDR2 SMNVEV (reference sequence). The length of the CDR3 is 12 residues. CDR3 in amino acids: CASSLVGLEQFF. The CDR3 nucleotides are TGTGCCAGCAGTTTAGTCGGCCTTGAGCAGTTCTTC.

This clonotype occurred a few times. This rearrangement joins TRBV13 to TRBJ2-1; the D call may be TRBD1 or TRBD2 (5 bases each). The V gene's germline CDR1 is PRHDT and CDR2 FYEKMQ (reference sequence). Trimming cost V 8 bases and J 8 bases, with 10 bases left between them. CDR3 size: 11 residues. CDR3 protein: CASFQGDEQFF. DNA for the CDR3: TGTGCCAGCTTTCAGGGAGATGAGCAGTTCTTC.

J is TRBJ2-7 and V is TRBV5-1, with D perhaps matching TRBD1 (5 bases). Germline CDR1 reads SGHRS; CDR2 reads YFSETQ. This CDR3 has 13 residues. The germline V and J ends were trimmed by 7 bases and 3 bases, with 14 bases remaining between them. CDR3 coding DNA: TGCGCCAGCCGTCTGACAGATGACTACGAGCAGTACTTC. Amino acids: CASRLTDDYEQYF. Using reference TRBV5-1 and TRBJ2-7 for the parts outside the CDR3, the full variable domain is KAGVTQTPRYLIKTRGQQVTLSCSPISGHRSVSWYQQTPGQGLQFLFEYFSETQRNKGNFPGRFSGRQFSNSRSEMNVSTLELGDSALYLCASRLTDDYEQYFGPGTRLTVT.

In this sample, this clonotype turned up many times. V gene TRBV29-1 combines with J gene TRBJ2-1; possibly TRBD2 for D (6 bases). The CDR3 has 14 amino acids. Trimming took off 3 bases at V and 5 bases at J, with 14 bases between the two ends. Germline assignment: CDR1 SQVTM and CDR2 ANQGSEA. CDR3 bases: TGCAGCGTTGAGGCCGGGACGGGAGACAATGAGCAGTTCTTC. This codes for CSVEAGTGDNEQFF.

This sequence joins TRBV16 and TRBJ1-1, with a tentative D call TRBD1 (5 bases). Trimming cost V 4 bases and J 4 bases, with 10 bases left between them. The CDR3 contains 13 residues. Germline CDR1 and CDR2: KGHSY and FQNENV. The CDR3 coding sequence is TGTGCCAGCAGCCCCGGGGGAGGCACTGAAGCTTTCTTT. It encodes CASSPGGGTEAFF.

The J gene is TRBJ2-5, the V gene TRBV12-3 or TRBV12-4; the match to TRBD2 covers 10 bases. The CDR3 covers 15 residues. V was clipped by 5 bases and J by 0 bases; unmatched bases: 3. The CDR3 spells CASSRTSGNQETQYF. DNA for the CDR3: TGTGCCAGCAGTCGGACTAGCGGCAACCAAGAGACCCAGTACTTC.

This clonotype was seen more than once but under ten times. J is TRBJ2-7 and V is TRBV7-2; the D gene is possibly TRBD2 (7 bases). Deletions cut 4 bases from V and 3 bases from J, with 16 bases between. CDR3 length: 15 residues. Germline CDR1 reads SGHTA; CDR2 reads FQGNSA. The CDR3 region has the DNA TGTGCCAGCAGCTGGGGGGGCGGGGCGAACTACGAGCAGTACTTC. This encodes CASSWGGGANYEQYF.

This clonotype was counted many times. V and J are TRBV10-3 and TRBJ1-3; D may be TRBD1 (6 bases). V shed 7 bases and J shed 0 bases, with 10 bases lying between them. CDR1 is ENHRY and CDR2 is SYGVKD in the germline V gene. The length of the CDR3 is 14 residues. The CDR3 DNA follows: TGTGCCATCAACGACAGGAGCTCTGGAAACACCATATATTTT. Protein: CAINDRSSGNTIYF.

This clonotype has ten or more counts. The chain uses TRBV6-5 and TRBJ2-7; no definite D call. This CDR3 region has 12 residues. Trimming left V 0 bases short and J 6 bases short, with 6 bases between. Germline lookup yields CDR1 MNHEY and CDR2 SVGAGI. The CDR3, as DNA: TGTGCCAGCAGTTACTCAGGTGGCGAGCAGTACTTC. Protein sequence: CASSYSGGEQYF.

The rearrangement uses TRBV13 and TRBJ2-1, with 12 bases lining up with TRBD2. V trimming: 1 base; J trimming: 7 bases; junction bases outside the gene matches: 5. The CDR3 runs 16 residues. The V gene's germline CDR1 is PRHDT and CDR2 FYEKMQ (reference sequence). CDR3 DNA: TGTGCCAGCAGCTTAGACCTAGCGGGAGGGAGTAATGAGCAGTTCTTC. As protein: CASSLDLAGGSNEQFF.

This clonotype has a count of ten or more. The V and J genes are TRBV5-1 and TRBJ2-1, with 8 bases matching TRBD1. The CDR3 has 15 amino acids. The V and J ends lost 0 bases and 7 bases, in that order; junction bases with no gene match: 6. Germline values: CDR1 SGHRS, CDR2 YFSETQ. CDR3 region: CASSLGQGAGNEQFF. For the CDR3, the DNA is TGCGCCAGCAGCTTGGGGCAGGGGGCTGGTAATGAGCAGTTCTTC.

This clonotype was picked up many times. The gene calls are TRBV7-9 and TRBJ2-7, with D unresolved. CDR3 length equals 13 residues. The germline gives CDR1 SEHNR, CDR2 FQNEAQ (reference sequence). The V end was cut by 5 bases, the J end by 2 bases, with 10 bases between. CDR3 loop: CASSPLRTYEQYF. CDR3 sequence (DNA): TGTGCCAGCAGCCCACTCCGTACCTACGAGCAGTACTTC. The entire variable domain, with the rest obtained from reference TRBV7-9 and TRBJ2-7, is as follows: DTGVSQNPRHKITKRGQNVTFRCDPISEHNRLYWYRQTLGQGPEFLTYFQNEAQLEKSRLLSDRFSAERPKGSFSTLEIQRTEQGDSAMYLCASSPLRTYEQYFGPGTRLTVT.

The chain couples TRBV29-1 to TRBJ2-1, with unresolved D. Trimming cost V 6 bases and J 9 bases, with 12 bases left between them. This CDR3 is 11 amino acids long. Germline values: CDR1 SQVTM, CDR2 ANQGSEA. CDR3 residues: CSVPKGPEQFF. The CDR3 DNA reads TGCAGCGTCCCAAAAGGGCCTGAGCAGTTCTTC.

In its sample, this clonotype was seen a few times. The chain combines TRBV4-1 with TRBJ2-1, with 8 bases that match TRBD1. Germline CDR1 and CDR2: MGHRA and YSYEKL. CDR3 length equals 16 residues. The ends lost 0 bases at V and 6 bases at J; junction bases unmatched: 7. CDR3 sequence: CASSQDLEDRANEQFF. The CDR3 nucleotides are TGCGCCAGCAGCCAAGATCTCGAGGACAGGGCCAATGAGCAGTTCTTC.

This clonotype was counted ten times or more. CDR3 nucleotide sequence: TGTGCCACCAAGAGAGCGGGGACGGGGATCTTAGAGCAGTTCTTC. Translated, it gives CATKRAGTGILEQFF. The genes are TRBV28 and TRBJ2-1; TRBD2 aligns across 7 bases. There are 15 residues in the CDR3. V was pared by 10 bases and J by 10 bases, with 19 bases of the junction left unmatched. Germline assignment: CDR1 MDHEN and CDR2 SYDVKM. The variable domain in full, completed from reference TRBV28 and TRBJ2-1, reads DVKVTQSSRYLVKRTGEKVFLECVQDMDHENMFWYRQDPGLGLRLIYFSYDVKMKEKGDIPEGYSVSREKKERFSLILESASTNQTSMYLCATKRAGTGILEQFFGPGTRLTVL.

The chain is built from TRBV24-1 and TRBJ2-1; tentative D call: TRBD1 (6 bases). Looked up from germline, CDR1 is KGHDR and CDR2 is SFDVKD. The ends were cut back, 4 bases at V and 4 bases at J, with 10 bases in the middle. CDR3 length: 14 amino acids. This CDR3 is CATSETGTYNEQFF. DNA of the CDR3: TGTGCCACCAGTGAGACCGGGACATACAATGAGCAGTTCTTC.

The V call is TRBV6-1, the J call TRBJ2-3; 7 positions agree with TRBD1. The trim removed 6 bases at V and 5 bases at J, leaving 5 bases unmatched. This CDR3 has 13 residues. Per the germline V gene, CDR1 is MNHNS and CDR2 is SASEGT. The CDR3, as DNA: TGTGCCAGCAGAGACAGGGATTTAGATACGCAGTATTTT. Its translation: CASRDRDLDTQYF.

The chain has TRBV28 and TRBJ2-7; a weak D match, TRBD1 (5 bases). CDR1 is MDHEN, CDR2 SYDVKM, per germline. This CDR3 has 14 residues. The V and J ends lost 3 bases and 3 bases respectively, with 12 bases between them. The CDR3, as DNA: TGTGCCAGCAGTTTTCGTAGGGGCCTCTACGAGCAGTACTTC. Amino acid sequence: CASSFRRGLYEQYF.

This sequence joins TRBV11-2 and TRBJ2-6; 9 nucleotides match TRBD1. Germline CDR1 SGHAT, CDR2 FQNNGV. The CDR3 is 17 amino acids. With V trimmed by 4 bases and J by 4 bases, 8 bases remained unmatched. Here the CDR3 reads CASSSWTGVDGANVLTF. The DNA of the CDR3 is TGTGCCAGCAGCTCCTGGACAGGGGTGGACGGGGCCAACGTCCTGACTTTC.

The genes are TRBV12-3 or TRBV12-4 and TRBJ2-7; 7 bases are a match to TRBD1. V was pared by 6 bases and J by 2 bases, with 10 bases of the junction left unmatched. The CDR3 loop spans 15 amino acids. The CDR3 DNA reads TGTGCCAGCAGCTTCAGAGGACAGGAAGCCTACGAGCAGTACTTC. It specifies CASSFRGQEAYEQYF.

The CDR3, as DNA: TGTGCCATCAGTGTCGGGGGGATGTCTAGCCCCTACAATGAGCAGTTCTTC. Amino acids: CAISVGGMSSPYNEQFF. This chain joins TRBV10-3 and TRBJ2-1, with 7 bases matching TRBD2. CDR1 ENHRY and CDR2 SYGVKD come from the germline V gene. The junction had 11 bases not matched to a gene; V was cut back by 4 bases and J by 2 bases. The CDR3 loop spans 17 amino acids.

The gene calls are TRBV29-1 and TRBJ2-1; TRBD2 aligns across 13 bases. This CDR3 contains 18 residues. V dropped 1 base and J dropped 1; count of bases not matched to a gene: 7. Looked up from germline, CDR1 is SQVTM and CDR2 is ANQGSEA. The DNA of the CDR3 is TGCAGCGTTGAAGGGACTAGCGGGAGTAGGATGTCCTACAATGAGCAGTTCTTC. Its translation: CSVEGTSGSRMSYNEQFF.

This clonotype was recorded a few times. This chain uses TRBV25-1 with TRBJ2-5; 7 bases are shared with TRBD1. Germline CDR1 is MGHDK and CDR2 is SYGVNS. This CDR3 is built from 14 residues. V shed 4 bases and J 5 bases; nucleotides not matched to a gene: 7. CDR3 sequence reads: CASSVFDRVETQYF. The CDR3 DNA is TGTGCCAGCAGTGTATTCGACAGGGTGGAGACCCAGTACTTC.